The entry that follows covers one TCR beta chain sequence. This specimen belongs to a study of control samples from healthy donors and cancer patients. Sequencing was performed with immunoSEQ multiplex PCR; in TCRdb, only in-frame clones are kept and a portion is missing. This sample has over 150,000 clones; 94% occur once, and the top ten carry around 15%. The germline V gene encodes CDR1 SEHNR and CDR2 FQNEAQ (reference sequence). This CDR3 contains 15 residues. The V segment lost 1 base and the J segment 4 bases; nucleotides outside the gene matches: 6. This receptor was identified in a man in his 60s with colorectal cancer. The genes are TRBV7-9 and TRBJ1-2; 7 bases line up with TRBD1. The sequenced material came from PBMCs. The CDR3 DNA follows: TGTGCCAGCAGCTTAGGTCCCAGGGGGTCCTATGGCTACACCTTC. Translated: CASSLGPRGSYGYTF.